This T cell receptor (beta chain) is from a study of brain T cells in children with intractable seizures. The protocol was immunoSEQ multiplex PCR, while the TCRdb copy is restricted to in-frame clones and leaves out a portion. The table shows 300,000 to 400,000 clones, with over 90% occurring only once. The CDR3 is 11 residues long. Germline assignment: CDR1 GTSNPN and CDR2 SVGIG (reference sequence). V dropped 0 bases and J dropped 11 bases, with 10 bases sitting between them. The time point denotes: blood from clinic visit 5 months post-surgery; TSC patient then seizure free. The specimen comprised peripheral blood, sampled more than 4 months after surgery. The chain joins TRBV30 to TRBJ1-1; D gene unclear. The clonotype originates from a boy under two years old with tuberous sclerosis and intractable seizures. The DNA of the CDR3 is TGTGCCTGGAGTGTCAGGCATTGGGCTTTCTTT. This codes for CAWSVRHWAFF.